Reported below is one T cell receptor (beta chain). This entry belongs to a study of monozygotic twins with inflammatory bowel disease. TCRdb re-called the 5' RACE reads and shows each CDR3 protein once, DNA omitted. This sample's clone table lists about 330,000 distinct CDR3 sequences. Germline V gene lookup returns CDR1 SSHAT and CDR2 FNYEAQ (reference sequence). CDR3 length equals 13 residues. The clonotype was recovered from a human donor with ulcerative colitis or Crohn's disease, or a healthy co-twin of an affected twin (not recorded which). This chain links TRBV7-7 with TRBJ2-1; with no DNA, the TCRdb D assignment of TRBD1 cannot be verified. The specimen was blood. CDR3 sequence reads: CASSETGGNEQFF.